This T cell receptor (beta chain) was captured by sequencing in a study of spatial heterogeneity in lung cancer. Study-level results: Tracking of tumor mutation counts was seen in expanded intratumoral alpha and beta TCR counts.

CDR1 is SGHAT, CDR2 FQNNGV, per germline. The length of the CDR3 is 19 residues. The junction had 23 bases not matched to a gene; V was cut back by 7 bases and J by 5 bases. TCRdb reprocessed the 5' RACE reads with MiXCR, giving one entry per CDR3 protein. This table holds some 14,000 distinct CDR3 sequences, under 4% found once. Time point noted: sample taken at primary tumor resection. This clonotype was seen many times. The target antigen is unknown. The rearrangement links TRBV11-2 to TRBJ2-5; 9 nucleotides line up with TRBD1. The material sequenced was lung tumor tissue, taken at surgery. This sequence originates from a male donor with early-stage non-small cell lung cancer. CDR3 in DNA: TGTGCCAGCAAACTCCTCCTTCATACAGGGGGCGCAGGTCGGGAGACCCAGTACTTC. This sequence encodes CASKLLLHTGGAGRETQYF.